This TCR beta chain came from a study of cytomegalovirus exposure and HLA in healthy donors. As for the study in general: A data release that came early held 75 million to 85 million unique TCRs from HLA-typed donors. Study-level results: Earlier results showed most TCR beta V segments being productive about 87% or about 30% of the time. Three chains linked to CMV were shown in vitro to be specific for CMV antigens.

Primers for the PCR totalled 60 Vbeta and 13 Jbeta. Original processing notes: Later work found approximately 80 million unique TCR beta chains, with roughly 11 million shared. Only in-frame clones appear in the TCRdb table, and some are missing; sequencing was by immunoSEQ multiplex PCR. That table furnishes V, J and clone size, whereas the DNA furnished D and trimming. The sample has 150,000 to 200,000 clones, about 73% seen once. In the case of this clone: Its antigen is currently unknown.

The CDR3 extends over 14 amino acids. V lost 2 bases and J lost 4, with 11 bases in between. Germline V CDR1 and CDR2: MNHEY, SVGAGI. This TCR derives from a woman between 50 and 59 years old in good health and CMV-seropositive. The sequencing sample was made of PBMCs. The V and J genes are TRBV6-5 and TRBJ1-1; D remains ambiguous. CDR3 in amino acids: CASSYDLRVTEAFF. DNA for the CDR3: TGTGCCAGCAGTTACGATTTGAGGGTCACTGAAGCTTTCTTT.